Given below is one TCR beta chain in context. Authors' processing steps: Cell counts per sample came from amplifying reference gene primers. Clones were read by immunoSEQ multiplex PCR, and TCRdb kept only the in-frame ones, dropping some. The D gene and trimming were derived from the DNA, and the V and J assignments and clone size from that table. The table records approximately 74,000 clones, approximately 85% of them present only once. Germline V lookup: CDR1 KGHSH, CDR2 LQKENI. The CDR3 loop spans 15 amino acids. J lost 2 bases, V lost 5 bases, and 8 bases had no gene match. This sample is drawn from a study of blood T cell repertoires in COVID-19. The wider study: Both acute and convalescent COVID-19 samples were obtained from the United States, Italy and Spain. From T cells, B-cell-depleted T cells, or PBMCs came the material, which was cDNA or gDNA.

This clonotype was sampled from a man between 65 and 85 years old with acute or convalescent COVID-19. Material: peripheral blood. The chain is built from TRBV18 and TRBJ2-7; TRBD1 agrees at 8 bases. In nucleotides, the CDR3 is TGTGCCAGCTCAAACGGACAGGGCCATACCTACGAGCAGTACTTC. Protein product: CASSNGQGHTYEQYF.